This T cell receptor (beta chain) is drawn from a study of graft-versus-host responses after intestinal transplantation. Regarding the study as a whole: Graft-donor T cell macrochimerism in patients accompanied high graft-versus-host to host-versus-graft clonal ratios in allografts. Declines in HvG clones occurring early post-transplant were associated with peak circulating GvH clone levels. Researchers found GvH clones in recipient marrow, and some showed up first in ileum or blood.

Of note for this clone: Antigen: not known.

Profiling relied on immunoSEQ multiplex PCR, and the TCRdb table lists in-frame clones only, not all of them. The sample lists 12,000 or so clones; about 80% were seen once. J lost 7 bases, V lost 1 base, and 6 bases had no gene match. The germline gives CDR1 LGHNA, CDR2 YNFKEQ. The CDR3 runs 14 residues. This specimen consisted of PBMCs, obtained 494 days after intestinal transplant. The rearrangement uses TRBV4-2 and TRBJ2-5; the match to TRBD1 covers 7 bases. The origin of this receptor is a human patient who received an intestinal transplant, so some T cells may come from the graft donor. The CDR3 nucleotides are TGTGCCAGCAGCCAAGGACAGGGTTTTGGGACCCAGTACTTC. As protein: CASSQGQGFGTQYF.